The subject of this entry is one T cell receptor (beta chain). Its matching antigen is unknown. Memory CD4+ cells were the fraction left after CD45RA+ naive selection. Method: immunoSEQ multiplex PCR; TCRdb's copy keeps in-frame clones and lacks some. This table holds under 2,500,000 clones, around 95% found once. The data were taken from a study of shared clonotypes between healthy human individuals. Study details: The study drew on a couple of women and three men aged 18 to 49 as donors. Study-wide findings and caveats: It was anticipated that sequencing depth would influence how many clonotypes donors shared. Against clonotypes common to all four donors, non-shared ones had lower generation probabilities.

Germline values: CDR1 SNHLY, CDR2 FYNNEI. V was clipped by 10 bases and J by 0 bases, with 16 bases between them. CDR3 size: 14 residues. This TCR was sampled from a man between 18 and 35 years old in good health. The sample was naive CD4+ T cells sorted from blood. Subset: CD45RA+ positively selected. The gene calls are TRBV2 and TRBJ2-7; the D call may be TRBD1 or TRBD2 (6 bases each). CDR3 sequence reads: CAINSGGASYEQYF. As DNA, the CDR3 is TGTGCCATCAACTCCGGGGGCGCCTCCTACGAGCAGTACTTC.